This T cell receptor (beta chain) was sequenced in a study of identical twins. This CDR3 comprises 15 residues. The trim removed 1 base at V and 6 bases at J, leaving 4 bases unmatched. CDR1 SGHDN and CDR2 FVKESK come from the germline V gene. TCRdb fed the 5' RACE reads into MiXCR, producing one record per CDR3 protein. The data contain around 230,000 distinct CDR3 sequences, about 6.7% of them singletons. This clonotype has at least ten counts. This same sample was also part of a study on T cells expressing NK-cell markers.

The chain has TRBV14 and TRBJ2-1, with 9 nucleotides matching TRBD2. This TCR came from a woman under 30 in good health. Specimen: CD8+ T cells sorted from blood. The CDR3 DNA reads as TGTGCCAGCAGCCAAGTAGCGGGAGCTGCCAATGAGCAGTTCTTC. The encoded protein is CASSQVAGAANEQFF.